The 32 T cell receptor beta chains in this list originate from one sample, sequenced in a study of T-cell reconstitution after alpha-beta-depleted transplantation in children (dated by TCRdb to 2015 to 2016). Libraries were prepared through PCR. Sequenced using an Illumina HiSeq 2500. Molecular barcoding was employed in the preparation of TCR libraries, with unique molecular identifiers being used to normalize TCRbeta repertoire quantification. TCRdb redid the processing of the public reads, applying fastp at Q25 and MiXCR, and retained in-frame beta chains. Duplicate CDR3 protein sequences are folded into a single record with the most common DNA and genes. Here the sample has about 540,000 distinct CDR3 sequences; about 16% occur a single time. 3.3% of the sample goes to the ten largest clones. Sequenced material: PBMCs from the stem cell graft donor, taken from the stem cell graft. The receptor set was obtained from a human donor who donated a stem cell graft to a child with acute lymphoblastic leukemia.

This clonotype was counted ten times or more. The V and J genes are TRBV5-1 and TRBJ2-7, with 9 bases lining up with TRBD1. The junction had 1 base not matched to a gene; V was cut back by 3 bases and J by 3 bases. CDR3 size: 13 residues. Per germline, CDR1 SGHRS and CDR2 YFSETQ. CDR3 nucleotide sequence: TGCGCCAGCAGCTGGGACAGGGTCTACGAGCAGTACTTC. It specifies CASSWDRVYEQYF.

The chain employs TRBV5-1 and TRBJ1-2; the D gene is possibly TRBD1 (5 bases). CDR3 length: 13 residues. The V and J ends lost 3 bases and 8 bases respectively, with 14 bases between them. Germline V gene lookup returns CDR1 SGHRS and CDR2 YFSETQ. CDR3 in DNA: TGCGCCAGCAGCTCACCGCAGGGATACGGCTACACCTTC. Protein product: CASSSPQGYGYTF.

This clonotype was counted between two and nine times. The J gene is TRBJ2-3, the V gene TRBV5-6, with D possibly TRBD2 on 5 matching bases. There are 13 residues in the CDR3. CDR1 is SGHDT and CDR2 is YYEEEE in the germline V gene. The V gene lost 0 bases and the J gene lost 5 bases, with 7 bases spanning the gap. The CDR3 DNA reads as TGTGCCAGCAGCTTGGGTGCGGGAGATACGCAGTATTTT. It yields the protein CASSLGAGDTQYF. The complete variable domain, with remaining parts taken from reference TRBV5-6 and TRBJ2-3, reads DAGVTQSPTHLIKTRGQQVTLRCSPKSGHDTVSWYQQALGQGPQFIFQYYEEEERQRGNFPDRFSGHQFPNYSSELNVNALLLGDSALYLCASSLGAGDTQYFGPGTRLTVL.

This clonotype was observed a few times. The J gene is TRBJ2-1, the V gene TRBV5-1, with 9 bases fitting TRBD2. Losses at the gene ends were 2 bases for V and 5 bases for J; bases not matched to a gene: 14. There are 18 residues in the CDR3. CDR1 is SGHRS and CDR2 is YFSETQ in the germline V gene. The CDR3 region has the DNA TGCGCCAGCAGCTTACTTGTGCTACTAGCGGGTAATGACAATGAGCAGTTCTTC. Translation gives CASSLLVLLAGNDNEQFF.

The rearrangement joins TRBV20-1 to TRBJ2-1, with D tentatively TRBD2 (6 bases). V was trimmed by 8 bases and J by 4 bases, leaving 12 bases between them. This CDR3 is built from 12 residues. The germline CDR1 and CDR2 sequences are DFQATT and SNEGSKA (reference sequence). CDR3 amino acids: CSIAEPYNEQFF. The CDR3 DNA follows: TGCAGTATAGCGGAGCCGTACAATGAGCAGTTCTTC.

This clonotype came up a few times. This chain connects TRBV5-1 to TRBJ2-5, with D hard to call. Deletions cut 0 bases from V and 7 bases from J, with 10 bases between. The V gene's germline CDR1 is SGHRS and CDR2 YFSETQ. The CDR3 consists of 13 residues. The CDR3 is CASSLVGRGTQYF. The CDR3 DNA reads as TGCGCCAGCAGCTTGGTTGGCAGAGGGACCCAGTACTTC.

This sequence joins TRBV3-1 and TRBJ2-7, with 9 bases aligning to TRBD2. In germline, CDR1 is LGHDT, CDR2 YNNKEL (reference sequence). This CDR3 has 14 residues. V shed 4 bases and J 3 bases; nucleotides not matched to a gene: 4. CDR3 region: CASSLSGSYYEQYF. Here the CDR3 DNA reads TGTGCCAGCAGCCTTAGCGGGAGCTACTACGAGCAGTACTTC.

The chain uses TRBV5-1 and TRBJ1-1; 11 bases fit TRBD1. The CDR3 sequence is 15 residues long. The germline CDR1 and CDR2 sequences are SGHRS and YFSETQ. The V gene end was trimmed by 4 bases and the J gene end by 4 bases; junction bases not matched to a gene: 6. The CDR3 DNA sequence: TGCGCCAGCAGCGTCCCCGGGACAGGGGGCACTGAAGCTTTCTTT. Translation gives CASSVPGTGGTEAFF. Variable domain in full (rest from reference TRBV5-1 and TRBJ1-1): KAGVTQTPRYLIKTRGQQVTLSCSPISGHRSVSWYQQTPGQGLQFLFEYFSETQRNKGNFPGRFSGRQFSNSRSEMNVSTLELGDSALYLCASSVPGTGGTEAFFGQGTRLTVV.

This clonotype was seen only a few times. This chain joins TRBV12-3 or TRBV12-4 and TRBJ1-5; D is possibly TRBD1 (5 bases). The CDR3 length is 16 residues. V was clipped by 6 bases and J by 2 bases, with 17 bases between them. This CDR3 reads CASSPREGDGNQPQHF. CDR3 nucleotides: TGTGCCAGCAGCCCCAGGGAGGGCGACGGCAATCAGCCCCAGCATTTT.

In DNA, the CDR3 is TGCGCCAGCAGCTTGGCTAGCGGGAGGCCCCCCTACAATGAGCAGTTCTTC. Translated, it gives CASSLASGRPPYNEQFF. The chain uses TRBV5-1 and TRBJ2-1; 11 bases line up with TRBD2. Germline loops: CDR1 SGHRS, CDR2 YFSETQ. The CDR3 loop spans 17 amino acids. V shed 0 bases, J shed 2 bases, and the junction held 4 bases outside the gene matches.

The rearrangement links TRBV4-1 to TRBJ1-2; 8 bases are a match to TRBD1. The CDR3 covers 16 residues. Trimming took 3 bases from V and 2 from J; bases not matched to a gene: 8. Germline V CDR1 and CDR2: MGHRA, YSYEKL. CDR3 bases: TGCGCCAGCAGCCACTTCCCAGGGGGCGGGAACTATGGCTACACCTTC. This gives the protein CASSHFPGGGNYGYTF.

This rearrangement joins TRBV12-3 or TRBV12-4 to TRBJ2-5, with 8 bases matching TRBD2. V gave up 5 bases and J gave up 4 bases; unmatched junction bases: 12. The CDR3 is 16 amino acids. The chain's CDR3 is CASSTYSGLVGETQYF. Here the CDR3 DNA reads TGTGCCAGCAGTACTTATTCGGGACTAGTCGGAGAGACCCAGTACTTC.

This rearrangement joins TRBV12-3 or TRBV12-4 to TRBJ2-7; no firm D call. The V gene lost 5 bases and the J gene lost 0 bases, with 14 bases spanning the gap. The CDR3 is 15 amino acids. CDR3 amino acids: CASSRLDSYSYEQYF. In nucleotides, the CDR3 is TGTGCCAGCAGTCGTCTCGACTCATACTCCTACGAGCAGTACTTC.

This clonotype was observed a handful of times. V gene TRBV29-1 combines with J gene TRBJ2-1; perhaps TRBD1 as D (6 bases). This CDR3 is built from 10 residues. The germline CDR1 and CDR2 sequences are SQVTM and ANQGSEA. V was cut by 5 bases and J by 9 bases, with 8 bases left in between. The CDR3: CSVPDSEQFF. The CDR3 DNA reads TGCAGCGTTCCGGACAGTGAGCAGTTCTTC.

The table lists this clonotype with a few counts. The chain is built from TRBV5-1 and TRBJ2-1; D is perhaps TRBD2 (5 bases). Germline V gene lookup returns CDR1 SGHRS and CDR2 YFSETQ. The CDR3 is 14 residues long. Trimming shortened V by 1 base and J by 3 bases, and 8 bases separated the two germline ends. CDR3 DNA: TGCGCCAGCAGCTTGCTAGCAGACTACAATGAGCAGTTCTTC. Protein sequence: CASSLLADYNEQFF.

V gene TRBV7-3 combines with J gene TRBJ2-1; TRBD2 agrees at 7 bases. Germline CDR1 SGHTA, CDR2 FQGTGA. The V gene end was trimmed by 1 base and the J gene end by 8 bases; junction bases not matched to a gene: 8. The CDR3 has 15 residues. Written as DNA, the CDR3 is TGTGCCAGCAGCTTAATGAGCGGGATTTTGTATGAGCAGTTCTTC. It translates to CASSLMSGILYEQFF.

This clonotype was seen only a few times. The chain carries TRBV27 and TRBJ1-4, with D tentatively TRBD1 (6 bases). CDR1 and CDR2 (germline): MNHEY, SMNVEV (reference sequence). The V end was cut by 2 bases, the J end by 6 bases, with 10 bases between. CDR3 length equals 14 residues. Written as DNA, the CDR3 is TGTGCCAGCAGTTTACGGGCAGGGGATGAAAAACTGTTTTTT. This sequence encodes CASSLRAGDEKLFF.

CDR3 sequence reads: CASRPRGMTDTQYF. The DNA of the CDR3 is TGTGCCAGCCGACCCCGGGGGATGACAGATACGCAGTATTTT. The gene calls are TRBV6-1 and TRBJ2-3; perhaps TRBD2 as D (6 bases). The V end was cut by 8 bases, the J end by 3 bases, with 15 bases between. This CDR3 is 14 amino acids long. Germline V gene data show CDR1 as MNHNS and CDR2 as SASEGT.

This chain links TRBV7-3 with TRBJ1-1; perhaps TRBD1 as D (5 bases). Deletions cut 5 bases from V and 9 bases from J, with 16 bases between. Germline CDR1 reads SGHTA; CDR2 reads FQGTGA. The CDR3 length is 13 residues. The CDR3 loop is CASSLEGSPKAFF. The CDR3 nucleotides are TGTGCCAGCAGCCTTGAGGGGAGCCCTAAAGCTTTCTTT.

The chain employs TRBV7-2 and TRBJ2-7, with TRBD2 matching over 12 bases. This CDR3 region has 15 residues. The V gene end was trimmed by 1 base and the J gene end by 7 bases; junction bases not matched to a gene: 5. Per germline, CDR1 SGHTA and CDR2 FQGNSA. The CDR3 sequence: CASSLVGLAGREQYF. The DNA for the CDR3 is TGTGCCAGCAGCTTAGTTGGACTAGCGGGACGGGAGCAGTACTTC. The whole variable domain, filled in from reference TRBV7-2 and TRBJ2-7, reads GAGVSQSPSNKVTEKGKDVELRCDPISGHTALYWYRQSLGQGLEFLIYFQGNSAPDKSGLPSDRFSAERTGGSVSTLTIQRTQQEDSAVYLCASSLVGLAGREQYFGPGTRLTVT.

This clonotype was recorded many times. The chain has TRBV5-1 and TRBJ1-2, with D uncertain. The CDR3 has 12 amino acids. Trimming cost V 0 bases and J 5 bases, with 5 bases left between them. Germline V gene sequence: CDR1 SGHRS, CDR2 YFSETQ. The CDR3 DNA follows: TGCGCCAGCAGCTTGGACCCTTATGGCTACACCTTC. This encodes CASSLDPYGYTF.

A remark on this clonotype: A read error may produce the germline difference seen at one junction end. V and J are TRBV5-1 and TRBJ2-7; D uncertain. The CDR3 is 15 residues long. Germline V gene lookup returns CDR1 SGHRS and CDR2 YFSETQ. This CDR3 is CASSLDSSFSSEQYF. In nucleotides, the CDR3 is TGCGCCAGCAGCTTGGATTCCAGCTTTTCCTCCGAGCAGTACTTC.

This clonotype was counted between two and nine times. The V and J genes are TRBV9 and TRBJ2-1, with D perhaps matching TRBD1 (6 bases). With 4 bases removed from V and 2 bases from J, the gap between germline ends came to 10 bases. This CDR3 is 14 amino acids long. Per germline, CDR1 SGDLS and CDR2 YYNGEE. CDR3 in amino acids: CASSPWDTYNEQFF. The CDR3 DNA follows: TGTGCCAGCAGCCCCTGGGACACCTACAATGAGCAGTTCTTC.

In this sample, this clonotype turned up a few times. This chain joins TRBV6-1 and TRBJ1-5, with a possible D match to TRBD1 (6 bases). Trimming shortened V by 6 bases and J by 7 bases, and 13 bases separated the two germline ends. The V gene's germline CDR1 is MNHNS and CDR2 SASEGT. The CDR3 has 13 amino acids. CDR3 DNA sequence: TGTGCCAGCAGCGGCAGGGGCGGGCAGCCCCAGCATTTT. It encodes CASSGRGGQPQHF.

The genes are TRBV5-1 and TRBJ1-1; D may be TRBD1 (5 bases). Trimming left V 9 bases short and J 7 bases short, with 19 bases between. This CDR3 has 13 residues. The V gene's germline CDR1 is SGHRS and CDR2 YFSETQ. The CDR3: CAMGLGPSVEAFF. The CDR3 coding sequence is TGCGCCATGGGCTTGGGACCGTCAGTTGAAGCTTTCTTT.

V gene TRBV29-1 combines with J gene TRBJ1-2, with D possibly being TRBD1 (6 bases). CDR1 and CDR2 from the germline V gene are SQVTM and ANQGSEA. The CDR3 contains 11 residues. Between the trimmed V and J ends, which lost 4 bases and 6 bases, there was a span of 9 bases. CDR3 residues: CSVAGGHGYTF. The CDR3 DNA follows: TGCAGCGTTGCCGGGGGCCATGGCTACACCTTC.

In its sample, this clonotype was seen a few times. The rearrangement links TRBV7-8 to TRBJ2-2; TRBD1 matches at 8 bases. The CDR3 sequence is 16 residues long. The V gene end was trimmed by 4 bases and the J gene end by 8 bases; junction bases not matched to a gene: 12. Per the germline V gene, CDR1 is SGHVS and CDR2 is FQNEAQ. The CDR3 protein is CASSYYYGQGPGELFF. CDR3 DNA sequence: TGTGCCAGCAGCTACTATTACGGACAGGGCCCAGGGGAGCTGTTTTTT.

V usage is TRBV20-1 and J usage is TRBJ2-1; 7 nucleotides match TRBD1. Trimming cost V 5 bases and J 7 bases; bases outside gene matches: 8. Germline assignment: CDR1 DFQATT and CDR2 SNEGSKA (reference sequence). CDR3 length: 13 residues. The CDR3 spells CSAQTGFRNEQFF. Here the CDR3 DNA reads TGCAGTGCTCAGACAGGGTTTAGGAATGAGCAGTTCTTC.

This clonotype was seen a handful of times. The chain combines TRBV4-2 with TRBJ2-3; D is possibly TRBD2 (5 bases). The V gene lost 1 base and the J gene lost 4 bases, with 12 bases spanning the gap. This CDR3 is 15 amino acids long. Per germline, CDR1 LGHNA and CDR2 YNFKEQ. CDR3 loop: CASSQGTPGPDTQYF. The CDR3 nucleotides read TGTGCCAGCAGCCAAGGGACTCCCGGACCAGATACGCAGTATTTT.

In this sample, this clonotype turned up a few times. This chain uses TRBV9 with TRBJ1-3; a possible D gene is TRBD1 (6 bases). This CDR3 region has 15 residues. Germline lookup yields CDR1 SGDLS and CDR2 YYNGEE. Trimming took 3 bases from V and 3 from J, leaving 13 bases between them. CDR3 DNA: TGTGCCAGCAGCGCCTCTCAGGGGTATGGAAACACCATATATTTT. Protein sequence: CASSASQGYGNTIYF.

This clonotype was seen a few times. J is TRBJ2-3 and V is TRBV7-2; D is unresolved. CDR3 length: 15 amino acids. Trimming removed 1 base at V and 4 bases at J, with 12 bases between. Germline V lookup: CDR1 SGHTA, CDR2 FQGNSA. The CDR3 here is CASSLGLRSADTQYF. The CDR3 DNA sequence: TGTGCCAGCAGCTTAGGTTTAAGGTCCGCAGATACGCAGTATTTT.

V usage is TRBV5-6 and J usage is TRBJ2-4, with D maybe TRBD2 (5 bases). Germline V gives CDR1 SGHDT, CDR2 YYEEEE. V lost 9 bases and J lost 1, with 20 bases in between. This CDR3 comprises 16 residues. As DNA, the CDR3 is TGTGCCACAACCTCCTTGGGGATAGCGGCCAAAAACATTCAGTACTTC. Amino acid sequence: CATTSLGIAAKNIQYF.